This T cell receptor (beta chain) was observed in a study of cytomegalovirus exposure and HLA in healthy donors. The PCR ran on 60 Vbeta and 13 Jbeta primers. The assay was immunoSEQ multiplex PCR, and TCRdb's table has in-frame clones only and misses some. The data show around 250,000 clones, 80% to 85% seen once. This CDR3 has 16 residues. Germline V gene data show CDR1 as SGHRS and CDR2 as YFSETQ. Trimming at V came to 4 bases and at J to 2 bases, leaving 6 bases not matched to a gene. Donors were ostensibly healthy at sampling, although undocumented immune exposures were probable. This chain joins TRBV5-1 and TRBJ1-6; 7 nucleotides line up with TRBD1. What was sequenced was PBMCs. The clonotype was recovered from a woman aged 55-70 years in good health and CMV-seropositive. CDR3 loop: CASSPGGTAYNSPLHF. For the CDR3, the DNA is TGCGCCAGCAGCCCAGGGGGAACGGCCTATAATTCACCCCTCCACTTT.